This T cell receptor beta chain stems from a study of blood T cell repertoires in COVID-19. Study-level background: Specimens from acute and convalescent COVID-19 originated in the United States, Italy and Spain. T cells, B-cell-depleted T cells, or PBMCs supplied cDNA or gDNA.

Sequencing was performed with immunoSEQ multiplex PCR; in TCRdb, only in-frame clones are kept and a portion is missing. This table holds 120,000 to 150,000 clones, about 86% found once. Trimming took off 0 bases at V and 3 bases at J, with 7 bases between the two ends. Germline CDR1 is SGHRS and CDR2 is YFSETQ. The CDR3 extends over 14 amino acids. This clone was counted a few times. V gene TRBV5-1 combines with J gene TRBJ2-1, with D perhaps matching TRBD2 (5 bases). The receptor was isolated from a human donor in a cohort sampled during active COVID-19. The sample taken for sequencing was peripheral blood. This chain's CDR3 is CASSLVRDYNEQFF. CDR3 sequence (DNA): TGCGCCAGCAGCTTGGTTCGGGACTACAATGAGCAGTTCTTC.